This TCR beta chain was observed in a study of blood T cell repertoires in COVID-19. Study background: Acute and convalescent COVID-19 samples came from the United States, Italy and Spain. Sample material is recorded as cDNA or gDNA derived from T cells, B-cell-depleted T cells, or PBMCs.

With 6 bases removed from V and 9 bases from J, the gap between germline ends came to 12 bases. The CDR3 consists of 13 residues. Germline CDR1 MDHEN, CDR2 SYDVKM. Original handling: Nucleated cell counts were estimated from reference gene primer amplification. Sequenced by immunoSEQ multiplex PCR; TCRdb stores in-frame clones only, minus some. V and J calls and clone size follow that table, whereas D and trimming were derived from the DNA. The sample has approximately 150,000 clones, around 83% seen once. The sequencing sample was made of peripheral blood. This chain connects TRBV28 to TRBJ1-6; D is ambiguous. This TCR derives from a middle-aged man with acute or convalescent COVID-19. The CDR3 nucleotides are TGTGCCAGCAGCCAAGGTTGGGCTTCACCCCTCCACTTT. It specifies CASSQGWASPLHF.